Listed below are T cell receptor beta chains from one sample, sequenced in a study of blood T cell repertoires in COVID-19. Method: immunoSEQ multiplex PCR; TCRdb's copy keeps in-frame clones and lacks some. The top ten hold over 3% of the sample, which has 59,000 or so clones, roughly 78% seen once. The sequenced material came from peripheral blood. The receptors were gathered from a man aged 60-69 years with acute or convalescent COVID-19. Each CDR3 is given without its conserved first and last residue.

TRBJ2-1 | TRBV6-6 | ASSKTGHIQF
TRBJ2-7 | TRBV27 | ASSTGLGEQY
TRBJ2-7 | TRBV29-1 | SVYGQGPTYEQY
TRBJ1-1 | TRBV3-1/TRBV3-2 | ASSQVGGFKSEAF
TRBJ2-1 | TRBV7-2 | ASSVKREGNEQF
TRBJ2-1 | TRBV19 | ASSIVTDRYNEQF
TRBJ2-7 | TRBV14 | ASSHPLAGSYEQY
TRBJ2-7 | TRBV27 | ASSAAGGRYYEQY
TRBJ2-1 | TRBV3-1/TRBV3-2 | ASSQVGVQRGSDYNEQF
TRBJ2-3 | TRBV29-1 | SPVIAGERGTQY
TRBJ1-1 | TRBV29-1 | SVVGPGGGTEAF
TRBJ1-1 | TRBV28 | ASSLSRDEAF
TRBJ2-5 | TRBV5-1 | ASTRGAGAEETQY
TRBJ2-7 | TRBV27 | ASTRTYSGTDYEQY
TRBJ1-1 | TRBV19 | ASSNRGRGTEAF
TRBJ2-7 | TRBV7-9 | ASRWTSGPQY
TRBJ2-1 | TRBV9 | ASSATGDHNEQF
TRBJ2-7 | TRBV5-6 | ASSFLGGEQY
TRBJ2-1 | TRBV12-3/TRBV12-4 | ASSLWENEQF
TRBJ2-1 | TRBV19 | ASSAGLLSYNEQF
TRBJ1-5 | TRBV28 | ASGESNQPQH
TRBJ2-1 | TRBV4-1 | ASSQGSGRYDEQF
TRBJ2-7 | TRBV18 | ASSPAASGKSGEQY
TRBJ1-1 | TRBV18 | ASSPRQGNGGTEAF
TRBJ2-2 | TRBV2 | ASSGSYQYTGELF
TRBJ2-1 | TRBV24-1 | ATSDPKRTSGSGNEQF
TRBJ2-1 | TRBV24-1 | ATSGLAGAKYNEQF
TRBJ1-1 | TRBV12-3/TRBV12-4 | ASFLGGNTEAF
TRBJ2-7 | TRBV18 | ASSTSSYEQY
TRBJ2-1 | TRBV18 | ASSPKGGQAYNEQF
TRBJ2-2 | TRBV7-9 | ASSSGQSNTGELF
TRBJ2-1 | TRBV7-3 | ASSLRHPLISAGVYNEQF
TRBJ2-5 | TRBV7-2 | ASSLQLAGEETQY
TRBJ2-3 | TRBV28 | ASRQTGADTQY
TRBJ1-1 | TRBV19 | ASSIRQSFVTEAF
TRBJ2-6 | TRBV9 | ASSVESGANVLT
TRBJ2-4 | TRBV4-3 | ASSPLAGNIQY
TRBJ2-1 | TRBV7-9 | ASSLSLAGAYNEQF
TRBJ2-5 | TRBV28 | ASSPRDFQETQY
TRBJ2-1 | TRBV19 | ASSNLGGLAGAGEQF
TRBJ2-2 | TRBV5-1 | ASPSLDTGELF